This is a list of T cell receptor beta chains from one sample in a study of CD8 T cells in ankylosing spondylitis. TCRdb independently ran MiXCR on the 5' RACE reads; one entry per CDR3 protein. This sample has approximately 350,000 distinct CDR3 sequences, with roughly 15% found just once. The sample was blood, either unsorted or a sorted T cell fraction (not recorded which). These receptor sequences come from a male donor with ankylosing spondylitis or in good health (not recorded which). The CDR3 runs from the conserved cysteine through the conserved F or W. Each record gives: D gene, V gene, J gene, clone size, CDR3 protein, CDR3 DNA. D genes are given only for firm matches. Some rows have no size entry. The others give once, few or many, or a class for an expanded clone.

.	TRBV6-2/TRBV6-3	TRBJ2-7	.	CASSYGVYEQYF	TGTGCCAGCAGTTATGGGGTTTACGAGCAGTACTTC
.	TRBV21-1	TRBJ2-3	.	CASSKERGSTDTQYF	TGTGCCAGCAGCAAAGAAAGGGGCAGCACAGATACGCAGTATTTT
.	TRBV5-1	TRBJ2-7	few	CASSVRSGSYEQYF	TGCGCCAGCAGCGTGAGATCCGGGAGCTACGAGCAGTACTTC
TRBD2	TRBV5-5	TRBJ2-1	few	CASSLSSGSLGGEFF	TGTGCCAGCAGCTTAAGTAGCGGGAGTTTAGGGGGGGAGTTCTTC
TRBD2	TRBV29-1	TRBJ2-3	many	CSVTGGAGTDTQYF	TGCAGCGTTACCGGGGGGGCTGGAACAGATACGCAGTATTTT
.	TRBV7-6	TRBJ2-5	few	CASSLGAGKTQYF	TGTGCCAGCAGCTTAGGCGCGGGAAAGACCCAGTACTTC
.	TRBV12-3/TRBV12-4	TRBJ2-7	few	CASTILGTATDEQYF	TGTGCCAGCACCATCCTCGGGACTGCGACCGACGAGCAGTACTTC
TRBD2	TRBV5-1	TRBJ2-3	.	CASSRAGATDTQYF	TGCGCCAGCAGCCGAGCGGGGGCGACAGATACGCAGTATTTT
TRBD1	TRBV12-3/TRBV12-4	TRBJ1-1	many	CASTPPWVRGRGVNTEAFF	TGTGCCAGCACCCCACCCTGGGTCAGGGGGCGGGGGGTGAACACTGAAGCTTTCTTT
.	TRBV7-2	TRBJ2-4	.	CASSPGSGTKNIQYF	TGTGCCAGCAGCCCGGGTAGCGGAACCAAAAACATTCAGTACTTC
.	TRBV30	TRBJ2-4	.	CAWSGVLAKNIQYF	TGTGCCTGGAGTGGTGTCCTAGCCAAAAACATTCAGTACTTC
.	TRBV5-1	TRBJ1-2	few	CASSLTPRGTDHWGYTF	TGCGCCAGCAGCTTAACCCCCCGGGGGACTGACCACTGGGGCTACACCTTC
.	TRBV6-2/TRBV6-3	TRBJ1-6	.	CASSYGREGSPLHF	TGTGCCAGCAGTTACGGCAGGGAAGGCTCACCCCTCCACTTT
.	TRBV10-3	TRBJ2-3	few	CAISEKIRMNTDTQYF	TGTGCCATCAGTGAGAAGATCAGGATGAACACAGATACGCAGTATTTT
.	TRBV20-1	TRBJ1-1	few	CSARPGTNTEAFF	TGCAGTGCTAGACCGGGGACAAACACTGAAGCTTTCTTT
.	TRBV25-1	TRBJ1-1	few	CASSAFRGASTEAFF	TGTGCCAGCAGTGCCTTTCGGGGGGCAAGCACTGAAGCTTTCTTT
.	TRBV12-5	TRBJ1-4	.	CASGRKRGREKLFF	TGTGCTAGTGGTCGGAAGAGGGGGAGAGAAAAACTGTTTTTT
TRBD2	TRBV4-1	TRBJ2-1	.	CASSQEVWGGEEQFF	TGCGCCAGCAGCCAAGAAGTCTGGGGGGGGGAGGAGCAGTTCTTC
.	TRBV20-1	TRBJ2-7	.	CSAVLALGGVTYEQYF	TGCAGTGCTGTCTTAGCCCTTGGCGGTGTGACCTACGAGCAGTACTTC
TRBD2	TRBV25-1	TRBJ2-5	few	CASSELASGYQETQYF	TGTGCCAGCAGTGAACTGGCTAGCGGATACCAAGAGACCCAGTACTTC
.	TRBV7-2	TRBJ1-5	.	CASSPQPGHGPQHF	TGTGCCAGCAGTCCCCAGCCGGGGCATGGGCCCCAGCATTTT
.	TRBV27	TRBJ1-1	.	CASTNRAGGTEAFF	TGTGCCAGCACCAACCGGGCCGGGGGGACTGAAGCTTTCTTT
.	TRBV12-3/TRBV12-4	TRBJ2-1	few	CASSLNTGTYNEQFF	TGTGCCAGCAGTTTGAATACGGGGACCTACAATGAGCAGTTCTTC
TRBD1	TRBV12-3/TRBV12-4	TRBJ2-7	.	CASSLLPGQGNEQYF	TGTGCCAGCAGTTTATTACCGGGACAGGGTAACGAGCAGTACTTC
.	TRBV5-1	TRBJ1-1	.	CASSTATLGTEAFF	TGCGCCAGCAGCACAGCTACCCTTGGGACTGAAGCTTTCTTT
TRBD1	TRBV6-1	TRBJ1-5	few	CASRKGGRDQPQHF	TGTGCCAGCAGAAAAGGGGGCAGGGATCAGCCCCAGCATTTT
.	TRBV12-3/TRBV12-4	TRBJ1-1	.	CASSLRWTEAFF	TGTGCCAGCAGTTTACGGTGGACTGAAGCTTTCTTT
TRBD2	TRBV12-3/TRBV12-4	TRBJ2-2	.	CATQVSGGGNTGELFF	TGTGCCACCCAAGTTTCCGGGGGGGGAAACACCGGGGAGCTGTTTTTT
.	TRBV5-1	TRBJ1-1	many	CASSLQADGTEAFF	TGCGCCAGCAGCCTTCAGGCCGATGGCACTGAAGCTTTCTTT
TRBD1	TRBV28	TRBJ1-6	few	CASSDSTGADSPLHF	TGTGCCAGCAGTGACTCGACAGGGGCGGATTCACCCCTCCACTTT
.	TRBV7-2	TRBJ2-1	.	CASSLEGTAPSNEQFF	TGTGCCAGCAGCTTAGAGGGGACCGCCCCGTCAAATGAGCAGTTCTTC
TRBD1	TRBV12-3/TRBV12-4	TRBJ2-7	.	CASSSTTGQGRAYEQYF	TGTGCCAGCAGTTCTACAACCGGACAGGGCCGAGCCTACGAGCAGTACTTC
.	TRBV2	TRBJ1-1	few	CASSPAPNTEAFF	TGTGCCAGCAGTCCTGCCCCGAACACTGAAGCTTTCTTT
TRBD1	TRBV29-1	TRBJ2-2	few	CSTRGRDRADGELFF	TGCAGCACAAGGGGCCGGGACAGGGCGGACGGGGAGCTGTTTTTT
.	TRBV4-2	TRBJ2-2	many	CASSQESSGAGNTGELFF	TGTGCCAGCAGCCAAGAATCCTCAGGGGCAGGGAACACCGGGGAGCTGTTTTTT
.	TRBV20-1	TRBJ1-1	few	CSARDRSEGEAFF	TGCAGTGCTAGAGATAGGTCGGAGGGTGAAGCTTTCTTT
TRBD1	TRBV29-1	TRBJ2-1	many	CSTRPGQDNNEQFF	TGCAGCACACGACCGGGACAGGACAACAATGAGCAGTTCTTC
TRBD1	TRBV11-3	TRBJ2-5	few	CASSLNDRGLQETQYF	TGTGCCAGCAGCCTAAACGACAGGGGTCTTCAAGAGACCCAGTACTTC
.	TRBV5-1	TRBJ2-7	many	CASSLWPGYEQYF	TGCGCCAGCAGCTTGTGGCCGGGCTACGAGCAGTACTTC
TRBD2	TRBV12-5	TRBJ2-7	few	CASGFYGTSGAYEQYF	TGTGCTAGTGGTTTTTACGGGACTAGCGGTGCCTACGAGCAGTACTTC
.	TRBV5-1	TRBJ2-2	.	CASSLFGGQNTGELFF	TGCGCCAGCAGCTTGTTCGGGGGCCAGAACACCGGGGAGCTGTTTTTT
TRBD2	TRBV5-1	TRBJ2-5	many	CASSLELAGGETQYF	TGCGCCAGCAGCTTGGAACTAGCGGGAGGAGAGACCCAGTACTTC
.	TRBV20-1	TRBJ2-1	few	CSAPGPLRSSYNEQFF	TGCAGTGCCCCGGGTCCATTAAGGAGCTCCTACAATGAGCAGTTCTTC
TRBD2	TRBV20-1	TRBJ2-3	.	CCARDRLNTGTSRTDTQYF	TGCTGTGCTAGAGATCGGCTCAACACCGGGACTAGCCGCACAGATACGCAGTATTTT
.	TRBV11-2	TRBJ2-1	.	CASSPQVGQVSYNEQFF	TGTGCCAGCAGCCCCCAGGTTGGTCAGGTCTCCTACAATGAGCAGTTCTTC
.	TRBV15	TRBJ2-5	few	CATSWGAEETQYF	TGTGCCACCAGCTGGGGGGCCGAAGAGACCCAGTACTTC
.	TRBV12-3/TRBV12-4	TRBJ2-7	.	CASSPGGWASSYEQYF	TGTGCCAGCAGCCCGGGCGGGTGGGCGAGCTCCTACGAGCAGTACTTC
.	TRBV2	TRBJ1-1	.	CASSEAQAFF	TGTGCCAGCAGTGAAGCCCAAGCTTTCTTT
TRBD1	TRBV10-3	TRBJ2-7	.	CATEPGQGFSYDYEQYF	TGTGCCACCGAACCGGGACAGGGGTTTTCTTACGACTACGAGCAGTACTTC
.	TRBV7-9	TRBJ2-7	few	CASSFGPNEQYF	TGTGCCAGCAGCTTCGGGCCCAACGAGCAGTACTTC
TRBD1	TRBV10-3	TRBJ2-3	many	CAIRTVGQGTDTQYF	TGTGCCATCAGAACCGTGGGACAGGGCACAGATACGCAGTATTTT
TRBD2	TRBV3-1	TRBJ2-2	few	CASSQGGLVGTGELFF	TGTGCCAGCAGCCAAGGTGGACTAGTCGGAACCGGGGAGCTGTTTTTT
.	TRBV5-6	TRBJ2-3	few	CASSLSTDSFRILQYF	TGTGCCAGCAGCTTGTCTACGGACTCTTTTCGAATCCTGCAGTATTTT
TRBD2	TRBV6-2/TRBV6-3	TRBJ2-5	.	CASSYSFGAGGQETQYF	TGTGCCAGCAGTTACTCGTTTGGAGCGGGGGGTCAGGAGACCCAGTACTTC